These 16 T cell receptor beta chains came from one sample sequenced in a study of T cells in Graves' hyperthyroidism and ophthalmopathy. RNA transcripts yielded amplified TCR beta CDR3 regions. A first-round RT-PCR of the TCR CDR3 used the HTBI primer set. From the multiplex PCR reads, TCRdb called clonotypes with MiXCR, one entry per CDR3 protein. The repertoire holds 400,000 to 500,000 distinct CDR3 sequences, with about 15% as singletons. Material for sequencing was blood. Every receptor here comes from a young man with Graves' ophthalmopathy.

The table lists this clonotype with a few counts. J is TRBJ2-3 and V is TRBV9; D gene ambiguous. CDR1 is SGDLS and CDR2 is YYNGEE in the germline V gene. V lost 0 bases to trimming and J lost 2 bases, with 7 bases between them. The length of the CDR3 is 14 residues. This CDR3 is CASSVDQDTDTQYF. The CDR3 region has the DNA TGTGCCAGCAGCGTAGACCAAGACACAGATACGCAGTATTTT.

This clonotype was found a few times. The chain employs TRBV11-2 and TRBJ2-5, with TRBD2 matching 13 bases. The CDR3 has 15 residues. V trimming: 6 bases; J trimming: 4 bases; junction bases outside the gene matches: 5. CDR1 and CDR2 from the germline V gene are SGHAT and FQNNGV. The CDR3 loop reads CASRTSGRAVETQYF. CDR3 nucleotides: TGTGCCAGCAGAACTAGCGGGAGGGCCGTAGAGACCCAGTACTTC.

Ten or more counts support this clonotype. The chain employs TRBV6-5 and TRBJ2-7, with 7 bases that match TRBD2. With V trimmed by 0 bases and J by 6 bases, 2 bases remained unmatched. Germline assignment: CDR1 MNHEY and CDR2 SVGAGI. There are 13 residues in the CDR3. CDR3: CASSYSTGGEQYF. The CDR3 region has the DNA TGTGCCAGCAGTTACTCAACGGGAGGCGAGCAGTACTTC.

This clonotype was counted at least ten times. The genes are TRBV27 and TRBJ2-7; tentatively, D is TRBD2 (5 bases). Between the trimmed V and J ends, which lost 2 bases and 2 bases, there was a span of 13 bases. The CDR3 spans 15 residues. The germline gives CDR1 MNHEY, CDR2 SMNVEV (reference sequence). CDR3 bases: TGTGCCAGCAGTTTAAGAGGGATTGGGGCCTACGAGCAGTACTTC. Protein product: CASSLRGIGAYEQYF.

At least ten counts were recorded for this clonotype. The rearrangement joins TRBV2 to TRBJ2-7; D call uncertain. Germline V gives CDR1 SNHLY, CDR2 FYNNEI. The V and J ends lost 5 bases and 7 bases respectively, with 18 bases between them. The CDR3 has 14 amino acids. The CDR3 coding sequence is TGTGCCAGCAGTCCCTCTTATCCTTCAGGAGAGCAGTACTTC. This translates into CASSPSYPSGEQYF.

In its sample, this clonotype was seen a few times. This rearrangement joins TRBV9 to TRBJ2-3; D may correspond to TRBD1 or TRBD2 (5 bases each). CDR1 SGDLS and CDR2 YYNGEE come from the germline V gene. CDR3 length: 15 residues. V dropped 1 base and J dropped 4 bases, with 13 bases sitting between them. The CDR3 DNA is TGTGCCAGCAGCGTACCCTGGGACGTGTCAGATACGCAGTATTTT. Its translation is CASSVPWDVSDTQYF.

This clonotype occurred many times. This chain uses TRBV20-1 with TRBJ2-7; D is ambiguous. This CDR3 comprises 10 residues. Deletions cut 5 bases from V and 4 bases from J, with 6 bases between. The germline gives CDR1 DFQATT, CDR2 SNEGSKA (reference sequence). CDR3 bases: TGCAGTGCTGGTTATTACGAGCAGTACTTC. Amino acid sequence: CSAGYYEQYF.

In its sample, this clonotype was seen a few times. The V gene is TRBV20-1, the J gene TRBJ2-7; a weak D match, TRBD2 (5 bases). The CDR3 extends over 13 amino acids. Trimming took off 3 bases at V and 0 bases at J, with 9 bases between the two ends. In germline, CDR1 is DFQATT, CDR2 SNEGSKA (reference sequence). As DNA, the CDR3 is TGCAGTGCTAGGGGAGCCCTCTCCTACGAGCAGTACTTC. Its translation: CSARGALSYEQYF.

This clonotype was counted at least ten times. J is TRBJ2-7 and V is TRBV11-2; D uncertain. The CDR3 contains 17 residues. In germline, CDR1 is SGHAT, CDR2 FQNNGV. V lost 5 bases to trimming and J lost 3 bases, with 23 bases between them. The CDR3 here is CASSPTWAIGVDYEQYF. The CDR3 nucleotides read TGTGCCAGCAGCCCCACTTGGGCCATTGGGGTAGACTACGAGCAGTACTTC.

This clonotype was detected only a few times. The gene calls are TRBV5-1 and TRBJ1-2; 8 nucleotides line up with TRBD1. Looked up from germline, CDR1 is SGHRS and CDR2 is YFSETQ. Trimming at V came to 5 bases and at J to 5 bases, leaving 11 bases not matched to a gene. This CDR3 has 15 amino acids. This CDR3 reads CASSTPTGASYGYTF. CDR3 nucleotide sequence: TGCGCCAGCAGTACCCCGACAGGGGCAAGTTATGGCTACACCTTC.

The chain joins TRBV20-1 to TRBJ1-2, with TRBD1 matching 7 bases. V dropped 6 bases and J dropped 5; count of bases not matched to a gene: 9. Germline CDR1 DFQATT, CDR2 SNEGSKA (reference sequence). CDR3 length equals 13 residues. The CDR3 DNA reads TGCAGTGCAAGGACAGGAGTTCCATATGGCTACACCTTC. Its protein is CSARTGVPYGYTF.

The table lists this clonotype with many counts. The chain carries TRBV3-1 and TRBJ2-1; D remains unclear. The germline V gene has CDR1 LGHDT and CDR2 YNNKEL (reference sequence). Trimming removed 0 bases at V and 6 bases at J, with 12 bases between. The CDR3 extends over 15 amino acids. CDR3 in DNA: TGTGCCAGCAGCCAAGATCTCCGGACCTCCAATGAGCAGTTCTTC. It codes for CASSQDLRTSNEQFF.

There are a few counts of this clonotype. An end of the junction does not agree with germline; a read error may underlie this. V gene TRBV7-8 combines with J gene TRBJ2-1; the match to TRBD2 covers 7 bases. Germline CDR1 and CDR2: SGHVS and FQNEAQ. The CDR3 sequence is 15 residues long. The CDR3 coding sequence is TGTGCCAGCAGCTTAGCGGGGGGGGGACCCAATGAGCAGTTCTTT. Amino acids: CASSLAGGGPNEQFF. The full variable domain, rest sourced from reference TRBV7-8 and TRBJ2-1, is GAGVSQSPRYKVAKRGQDVALRCDPISGHVSLFWYQQALGQGPEFLTYFQNEAQLDKSGLPSDRFFAERPEGSVSTLKIQRTQQEDSAVYLCASSLAGGGPNEQFFGPGTRLTVL.

This clonotype was observed a few times. The CDR3 DNA is TGTGCCAGCAGTTTTGGTGGCGGAGCGAACACCGGGGAGCTGTTTTTT. It translates to CASSFGGGANTGELFF. This chain connects TRBV28 to TRBJ2-2; D is ambiguous. V dropped 3 bases and J dropped 0 bases, with 11 bases sitting between them. Looked up from germline, CDR1 is MDHEN and CDR2 is SYDVKM. The CDR3 is made up of 16 amino acids.

There are many counts of this clonotype. The chain is built from TRBV7-3 and TRBJ2-1, with D possibly matching TRBD2 (5 bases). The V gene lost 1 base and the J gene lost 6 bases, with 7 bases spanning the gap. The germline V gene encodes CDR1 SGHTA and CDR2 FQGTGA. The CDR3 loop spans 13 amino acids. Here the CDR3 reads CASSLSLANEQFF. CDR3 bases: TGTGCCAGCAGCTTAAGCCTAGCCAATGAGCAGTTCTTC.

This clonotype was seen ten or more times. The chain couples TRBV2 to TRBJ2-7; 11 nucleotides align to TRBD1. The CDR3 is made up of 13 amino acids. The J segment lost 4 bases and the V segment lost 8 bases, leaving 4 bases of the junction unmatched. Germline V lookup: CDR1 SNHLY, CDR2 FYNNEI. The CDR3 loop is CASRGTGGYEQYF. The DNA of the CDR3 is TGTGCCAGCCGGGGGACAGGGGGTTACGAGCAGTACTTC.